This T cell receptor beta chain was sequenced in a study of molecular identifiers for immune sequencing clone quantification. Study at large: Replicates partitioned RNA from around 20,000 or 100,000 naive CD8 cells into five parts, sequencing four. Whole-study findings and limits: Beyond 20 RNA copies, clones held over 99% of effector molecules, compared with under 1% in naive cells. Spike-in Jurkat TCR RNA from a single cell reportedly registered among 900,000 to 1,000,000 naive cells.

One entry per CDR3 protein results from TCRdb running MiXCR on the PCR reads. The sample gives 100,000 or so distinct CDR3 sequences, roughly 21% of which show up once; more than 0.85% is in the top ten. Concerning this clonotype itself: Its antigen is undetermined. This sequence may be a read error, since a much larger clone differs from it by one base.

This CDR3 has 13 amino acids. The germline V gene has CDR1 SGHDT and CDR2 YYEEEE. V usage is TRBV5-6 and J usage is TRBJ2-7, with D possibly TRBD2 on 6 matching bases. Sequenced sample: naive CD8+ T cells from blood, with Jurkat cell RNA spiked in. Documented subset: FACS-sorted CD8+CD4-CCR7+CD45RA+ naive T cells. The receptor was derived from a human donor in good health. Some libraries in this study had Jurkat cell RNA spiked in. This chain's CDR3 is CASSLAEGYVQYF. For the CDR3, the DNA is TGTGCCAGCAGCTTGGCGGAGGGCTACGTGCAGTACTTC.